This entry describes one T cell receptor (beta chain). Only in-frame clones appear in the TCRdb table, and some are missing; sequencing was by immunoSEQ multiplex PCR. In the table there are tens of thousands of clones, 89% of which are singletons. Documented time point: pretreatment peripheral blood. This entry comes from a study of PD-L1 blockade in urothelial cancer. The CDR3 spans 12 residues. With 5 bases clipped from V and 7 bases from J, the junction kept 7 bases outside the gene matches. Germline assignment: CDR1 SQVTM and CDR2 ANQGSEA. The origin of this receptor is a woman aged 80 or older with urothelial cancer. The sample was PBMCs, taken around atezolizumab (anti-PD-L1) treatment. V is TRBV29-1 and J is TRBJ1-1; TRBD1 matches 7 bases. The CDR3 sequence: CSVTEGAGEAFF. DNA of the CDR3: TGCAGCGTTACTGAGGGGGCCGGTGAAGCTTTCTTT.